This T cell receptor (beta chain) was sequenced during a study of T cell changes during pregnancy in multiple sclerosis. Germline CDR1 is SGHTA and CDR2 is FQGNSA. The CDR3 runs 14 residues. Trimming shortened V by 0 bases and J by 3 bases, and 6 bases separated the two germline ends. Sequencing was performed with immunoSEQ multiplex PCR; in TCRdb, only in-frame clones are kept and a portion is missing. Of 40,000 to 50,000 clones in the sample, roughly 93% were seen once. Sequences were derived from CD4+ T cells from peripheral blood mononuclear cells, sampled in the second trimester of pregnancy. The source is a female donor in good health, enrolled as a control in a pregnancy study. The rearrangement uses TRBV7-2 and TRBJ2-1; a weak D match, TRBD1 (5 bases). The CDR3 coding sequence is TGTGCCAGCAGCTTAGCGGGGCGCTACAATGAGCAGTTCTTC. Translated: CASSLAGRYNEQFF.